The 2 T cell receptor beta chains reported below all come from one sample, sequenced in a study of blood T cell repertoires in COVID-19 (TCRdb year 2020). The library came from the immunoSEQ multiplex PCR assay. This immuneACCESS table, as held by TCRdb, lists in-frame sequences with V and J called but not all clones. Of the missing ones, under half trace to an unresolved V gene in checked studies; the others have no known cause. The table for this sample lists some 110,000 clones; approximately 87% of them were counted only once. Of the sample, 2% to 2.5% falls within the top ten clones. Source material: peripheral blood. These receptors originate from a man aged 25-45 years with acute or convalescent COVID-19.

The rearrangement links TRBV10-2 to TRBJ1-5; unclear D gene. Trimming left V 0 bases short and J 6 bases short, with 9 bases between. The germline gives CDR1 WSHSY, CDR2 SAAADI. The CDR3 has 14 residues. The CDR3 DNA follows: TGCGCCAGCAGTGAGTCCGGGGTAGGTCAGCCCCAGCATTTT. Protein: CASSESGVGQPQHF.

This clone was counted a few times. The chain joins TRBV5-1 to TRBJ2-3; 12 bases match TRBD2. The CDR3 consists of 18 residues. Germline loops: CDR1 SGHRS, CDR2 YFSETQ. Trimming removed 4 bases from V and 7 bases from J; junction bases left unmatched: 16. DNA of the CDR3: TGCGCCAGCAGCCAGGACGTCGGTCTAGCGGGAGGGCCAAATACGCAGTATTTT. Its translation is CASSQDVGLAGGPNTQYF.